This entry concerns a single T cell receptor (beta chain). The antigen remains unidentified. These data originate in a study of T cells in Graves' hyperthyroidism and ophthalmopathy. What was amplified from RNA transcripts were TCR beta CDR3 regions. Initially, a first-round RT-PCR of the TCR CDR3 employed the HTBI primer set. TCRdb passed the multiplex PCR reads through MiXCR, listing each CDR3 protein once. Of some 490,000 distinct CDR3 sequences listed, about 16% are singletons. Study-wide results and caveats: Blood shared most expanded thyroid clonotypes above 0.001.

Subjects with ophthalmopathy showed a Clinical Activity Score no lower than 3, a NOSPECS grade no lower than 4, and a duration shorter than 3 months. Fresh 10 ml peripheral blood yielded PBMCs. This CDR3 contains 15 residues. Unmatched junction bases numbered 6, after V lost 4 bases and J lost 3 bases. CDR1 is SGHKS and CDR2 is YYEKEE in the germline V gene (reference sequence). Sequenced: blood. This clonotype originated in a young woman with Graves' ophthalmopathy. This chain connects TRBV5-5 to TRBJ2-7; TRBD2 agrees at 11 bases. CDR3 region: CASSELAGVRYEQYF. The CDR3 DNA follows: TGTGCCAGCAGCGAACTAGCGGGAGTACGCTACGAGCAGTACTTC.